This is a list of T cell receptor beta chains from one sample in a study of a mutant IDH1 vaccine in newly diagnosed glioma. The repertoire was sequenced with immunoSEQ multiplex PCR; TCRdb's copy has only in-frame clones and lacks some. The sample holds over 45,000 clones, over 70% seen once. Their specific antigens are unknown. Sequences were derived from PBMCs, sampled from a glioma patient whose treatment included an IDH1 peptide vaccine. These receptors were obtained from a man aged 30 to 45 with glioma. Each CDR3 is given with its conserved first and last residue. The size of a clone is reported for some rows only, either as once, few or many, or as a class for expanded clones.

clone_size j_call v_call cdr3_aa
- TRBJ1-2 TRBV10-3 CAITPGQSLWGYTF
- TRBJ2-7 TRBV5-4 CASSLTGGPSYEQYF
- TRBJ2-5 TRBV7-6 CASSTGTAQETQYF
- TRBJ2-7 TRBV7-6 CASSLGGGGRTYEQYF
- TRBJ1-6 TRBV2 CASSPGTGGGNSPLHF
- TRBJ2-7 TRBV4-1 CASSLLPGTGVSYEQYF
once TRBJ2-7 TRBV30 CAWSVGTGDEQYF
- TRBJ2-1 TRBV4-1 CASSPVGLAGGREQFF
- TRBJ1-1 TRBV9 CASSWGTGMNTEAFF
few TRBJ1-5 TRBV19 CASSPNKRSNQPQHF
- TRBJ2-4 TRBV7-2 CASSLVGVTGKGQNIQYF
- TRBJ2-3 TRBV5-1 CASSLRIAGGLDTQYF
once TRBJ1-3 TRBV19 CASSLGGAQSGNTIYF
- TRBJ1-6 TRBV6-1 CASSELSGQELSYNSPLHF
once TRBJ2-3 TRBV18 CASSLTVLEDTQYF
- TRBJ2-1 TRBV11-2 CASSLDPRAQFF
- TRBJ2-7 TRBV7-9 CASSLRRGSSYEQYF
- TRBJ1-5 TRBV19 CASSTGSNQPQHF
- TRBJ1-2 TRBV29-1 CSVEGLGYGYTF
- TRBJ1-5 TRBV2 CASSEWEGWQPQHF
- TRBJ1-2 TRBV7-9 CASSAKRGGQGKDYGYTF
once TRBJ1-6 TRBV28 CASSFGGPKSYNSPLHF
- TRBJ1-2 TRBV6-1 CASRRGGQDYGYTF
once TRBJ2-5 TRBV7-2 CASSFGVRGPQETQYF
- TRBJ1-1 TRBV7-8 CASSPVTGNTEAFF
- TRBJ2-7 TRBV5-1 CAVTPSYEQYF
- TRBJ2-2 TRBV4-2 CASSRGGTEGTGELFF
- TRBJ1-2 TRBV2 CASSGQTYGYTF
- TRBJ2-2 TRBV9 CASSEVAGTAGELFF
- TRBJ1-3 TRBV10-3 CAIREGTGAHLSGNTIYF
- TRBJ2-5 TRBV5-8 CASSFVSEETQYF
- TRBJ1-3 TRBV18 CASSPRTGGSGNTIYF
- TRBJ1-1 TRBV6-1 CASSDSENTEAFF